This T cell receptor (beta chain) is from a study of glioma-infiltrating T cells. Germline-derived CDR1 and CDR2 are MNHEY and SVGAGI. The CDR3 length is 16 residues. Regarding the study as a whole: Signature shared blood CDR3 motifs were enriched in low-divergence and depleted in high-divergence patients.

Points on this clonotype: The antigen remains unidentified. This may come from a read error, since a much larger clone is one base off.

Using RNA template, CDR3s of TCR alpha and beta were amplified with iRepertoire arm-PCR. Each CDR3 protein gets one entry after TCRdb re-called the multiplex PCR reads with MiXCR. The sample carries 400,000 or so distinct CDR3 sequences, more than 35% recorded once. The specimen was glioma tissue, nonneoplastic brain tissue, or PBMCs (not recorded which). This chain uses TRBV6-5 with TRBJ2-1, with TRBD2 identical over 9 bases. The source of this sequence is a human donor with low-grade glioma or glioblastoma, undergoing nonglioma brain surgery, or in good health (not recorded which). CDR3 sequence reads: CASSYTLAGFYNEQLF. As DNA, the CDR3 is TGTGCCAGCAGTTACACGCTAGCGGGATTCTACAATGAGCAGTTATTC.